The entry that follows covers one T cell receptor beta chain sequence. These data belong to a study of human CD4 T cells and Enterobacteriaceae. Sequencing used immunoSEQ multiplex PCR; TCRdb keeps in-frame clones, though not all of them. The table includes some 26,000 clones, more than 80% detected once. Memory CD4+ T cells were sorted as all CD4+ cells except CD45RA+CCR7+CD95- naive cells, over 95% pure. Positive selection with CD4 and CD14 microbeads isolated CD4+ T cells and monocytes. Before sorting, cells positive for CD8, CD14, CD16, CD56, CD19 or bright CD25 were removed. The sample was memory CD4+ T cells from blood. This sequence was found in a human donor in good health.

In DNA, the CDR3 is TGTGCCAGCTGGGGCCCTCGTCCCTACGAGCAGTACTTC. As protein: CASWGPRPYEQYF. The J gene is TRBJ2-5, the V gene TRBV27, with D possibly being TRBD1 (5 bases). The J call may be wrong; the DNA end is better matched by TRBJ2-7. Germline CDR1 reads MNHEY; CDR2 reads SMNVEV (reference sequence). The CDR3 consists of 13 residues.